A single sample gave rise to the 3 T cell receptor beta chains below, sequenced in a study of blood T cell repertoires in COVID-19. Some clones are missing from TCRdb's copy, which holds only in-frame ones; the method was immunoSEQ multiplex PCR. This table has around 470,000 clones, roughly 87% appearing once. Sequenced material: PBMCs or T cells enriched from blood (not recorded which). The receptors here all came from a man aged 18-30 years who had recovered from COVID-19.

The chain combines TRBV10-1 with TRBJ2-5; 10 bases are a match to TRBD2. V lost 6 bases to trimming and J lost 4 bases; unmatched junction nucleotides: 11. There are 16 residues in the CDR3. Per germline, CDR1 WNHNN and CDR2 SYGVQD (reference sequence). CDR3 amino acids: CASSELLAGWRETQYF. The CDR3 DNA reads TGCGCCAGCAGCGAGCTACTAGCGGGATGGAGAGAGACCCAGTACTTC.

The rearrangement joins TRBV28 to TRBJ1-2; TRBD1 might be the D (6 bases). V lost 6 bases and J 12 bases, leaving 14 bases between the germline ends. CDR3 size: 11 residues. CDR1 is MDHEN and CDR2 is SYDVKM in the germline V gene. In nucleotides, the CDR3 is TGTGCCAGCAGCCGATACGCAGGGGACACCTTC. Amino acids: CASSRYAGDTF.

The chain links TRBV28 to TRBJ2-1; D gene ambiguous. The V end lost 6 bases, the J end lost 6 bases, and 6 bases lay between the germline ends. The CDR3 loop spans 11 amino acids. Germline loops: CDR1 MDHEN, CDR2 SYDVKM. The CDR3 loop is CASRLFNEQFF. In nucleotides, the CDR3 is TGTGCCAGCAGGCTATTCAATGAGCAGTTCTTC.